This T cell receptor (beta chain) was recorded in a study of cytomegalovirus exposure and HLA in healthy donors. Concerning this clone itself: Antigen specificity is unknown.

Points from the study as a whole: Links to common viral pathogens appeared, in a later analysis, for several of the most significant clusters.

The PCR ran on 60 Vbeta and 13 Jbeta primers. Generated by immunoSEQ multiplex PCR, the TCRdb table keeps only in-frame clones and is missing some. The sample holds under 150,000 clones, 75% to 90% seen once. The source is a woman between 35 and 50 years old in good health and CMV-seronegative. Sequenced sample: PBMCs.

The chain's CDR3 is CASSLVYGGELFF. DNA of the CDR3: TGTGCCAGCAGCTTGGTGTACGGCGGGGAGCTGTTTTTT. V and J are TRBV5-4 and TRBJ2-2; D not resolved. Trimming shortened V by 0 bases and J by 7 bases, and 7 bases separated the two germline ends. The CDR3 covers 13 residues. From germline, CDR1 is SGHNT and CDR2 YYREEE (reference sequence).